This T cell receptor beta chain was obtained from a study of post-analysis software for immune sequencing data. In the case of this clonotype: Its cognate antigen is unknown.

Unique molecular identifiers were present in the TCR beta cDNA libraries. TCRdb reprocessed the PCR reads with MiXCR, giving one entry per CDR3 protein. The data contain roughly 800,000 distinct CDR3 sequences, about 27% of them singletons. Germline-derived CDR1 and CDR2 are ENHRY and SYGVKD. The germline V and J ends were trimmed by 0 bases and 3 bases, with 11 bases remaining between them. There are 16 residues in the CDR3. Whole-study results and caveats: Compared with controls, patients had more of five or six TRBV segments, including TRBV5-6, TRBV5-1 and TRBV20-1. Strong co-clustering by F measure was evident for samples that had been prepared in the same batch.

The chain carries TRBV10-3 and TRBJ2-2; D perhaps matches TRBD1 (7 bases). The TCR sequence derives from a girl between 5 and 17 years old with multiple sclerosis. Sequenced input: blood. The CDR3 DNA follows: TGTGCCATCAGTGAGTCTCTCAGGGGGGACACCGGGGAGCTGTTTTTT. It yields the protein CAISESLRGDTGELFF.